Below, one TCR beta chain is given with its context. The antigen remains unidentified. The data stem from a study of long-term antiretroviral therapy in people with HIV. Regarding the study as a whole: Across all time points, the repertoire was dominated by clones that expanded before ART. Diversity rose after ART but stayed below transplant donor controls. Whereas controls had wider CDR3 length ranges, HIV repertoires had narrower ones.

With survey level as its setting, the immunoSEQ assay was v3.0. The protocol was immunoSEQ multiplex PCR, while the TCRdb copy is restricted to in-frame clones and leaves out a portion. Of 40,000 to 45,000 clones listed, over 90% are singletons. Looked up from germline, CDR1 is SGHNT and CDR2 is YENEEA. With 1 base removed from V and 6 bases from J, the gap between germline ends came to 15 bases. The CDR3 loop spans 16 amino acids. Treatment locations for all participants with HIV were in the United States. This sequence was found in a woman aged 45-59 years with HIV. This rearrangement joins TRBV11-3 to TRBJ2-2, with a tentative D call TRBD2 (5 bases). The material sequenced was unsorted PBMCs, taken 3.7 years after starting antiretroviral therapy. CDR3 DNA sequence: TGTGCCAGCAGCTTAGGAGGGAACCAATTCGCCGGGGAGCTGTTTTTT. Encoded protein: CASSLGGNQFAGELFF.